This T cell receptor (beta chain) was profiled in a study of identical twins. This clonotype has a handful of counts. TCRdb used MiXCR to reprocess the 5' RACE reads, holding one entry per CDR3 protein. The repertoire holds nearly 900,000 distinct CDR3 sequences, with more than 9% as singletons. V shed 5 bases and J 1 base; nucleotides not matched to a gene: 6. The germline V gene encodes CDR1 DFQATT and CDR2 SNEGSKA (reference sequence). This CDR3 spans 15 amino acids. These same data were also listed under a study on yellow fever vaccine responses in identical twins.

The material sequenced was PBMCs. The chain combines TRBV20-1 with TRBJ2-1; 9 bases map to TRBD2. The clonotype originates from a woman under 30 in good health. The CDR3 reads CSARSGSGSYNEQFF. The CDR3 DNA follows: TGCAGTGCTCGTAGCGGGAGCGGTTCCTACAATGAGCAGTTCTTC.